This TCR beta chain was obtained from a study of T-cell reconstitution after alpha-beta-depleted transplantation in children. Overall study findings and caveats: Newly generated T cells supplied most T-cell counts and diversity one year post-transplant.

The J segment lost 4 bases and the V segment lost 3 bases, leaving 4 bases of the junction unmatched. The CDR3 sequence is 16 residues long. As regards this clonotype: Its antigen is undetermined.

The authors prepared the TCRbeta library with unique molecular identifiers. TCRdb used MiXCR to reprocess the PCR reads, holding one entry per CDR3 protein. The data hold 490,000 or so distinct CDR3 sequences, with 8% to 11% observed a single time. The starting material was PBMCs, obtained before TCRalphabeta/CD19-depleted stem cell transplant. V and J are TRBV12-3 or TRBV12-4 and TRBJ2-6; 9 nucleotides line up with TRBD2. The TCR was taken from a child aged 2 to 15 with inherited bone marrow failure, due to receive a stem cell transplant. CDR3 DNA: TGTGCCAGCAGTTTCAGCGGGGGGCACGGGGCCAACGTCCTGACTTTC. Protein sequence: CASSFSGGHGANVLTF.